These 27 T cell receptor beta chains came from one sample sequenced in a study of somatic mutations in cytotoxic T cells in rheumatoid arthritis. Measured with immunoSEQ multiplex PCR; TCRdb has only the in-frame clones, and not every one. This table holds 20,000 to 25,000 clones, about 83% found once. The sequencing input was CD8+ T cells sorted from blood. The receptor source for this set is an adult with rheumatoid arthritis.

The chain links TRBV4-2 to TRBJ2-7; D possibly uses TRBD1 or TRBD2 (5 bases each). The CDR3 is 16 residues long. Trimming took off 3 bases at V and 0 bases at J, with 15 bases between the two ends. The germline CDR1 and CDR2 sequences are LGHNA and YNFKEQ. CDR3 nucleotides: TGTGCCAGCAGCCATGATGAGGGACGGTACTCCTACGAGCAGTACTTC. Translation gives CASSHDEGRYSYEQYF.

The rearrangement joins TRBV2 to TRBJ2-4, with D perhaps matching TRBD1 (5 bases). Germline V gene data show CDR1 as SNHLY and CDR2 as FYNNEI. V was cut by 3 bases and J by 0 bases, with 12 bases left in between. The CDR3 contains 16 residues. In nucleotides, the CDR3 is TGTGCCAGCAGTGACTCAGGGAATGTAGCCAAAAACATTCAGTACTTC. The encoded protein is CASSDSGNVAKNIQYF.

The chain couples TRBV4-1 to TRBJ2-1; the D is unclear. Trimming removed 0 bases at V and 8 bases at J, with 20 bases between. There are 17 residues in the CDR3. Germline assignment: CDR1 MGHRA and CDR2 YSYEKL. In DNA, the CDR3 is TGCGCCAGCAGCCAAGAAGGGTTAAAGTGGGGTGGAGATGAGCAGTTCTTC. Translating it yields CASSQEGLKWGGDEQFF.

The table lists this clone with a count of one. V is TRBV29-1 and J is TRBJ2-5; TRBD2 aligns across 8 bases. The CDR3 extends over 13 amino acids. Losses at the gene ends were 5 bases for V and 5 bases for J; bases not matched to a gene: 7. Germline values: CDR1 SQVTM, CDR2 ANQGSEA. CDR3 bases: TGCAGCGTTTCCGGGACTAGTTTTGAGACCCAGTACTTC. This gives the protein CSVSGTSFETQYF.

The rearrangement links TRBV7-9 to TRBJ1-1; D is undetermined. This CDR3 is built from 15 residues. Per germline, CDR1 SEHNR and CDR2 FQNEAQ (reference sequence). Trimming shortened V by 5 bases and J by 1 base, and 14 bases separated the two germline ends. CDR3 in DNA: TGTGCCAGCAGCCCCGTGAGGTCGGAGAACACTGAAGCTTTCTTT. It is translated as CASSPVRSENTEAFF.

The V gene is TRBV5-1, the J gene TRBJ2-7, with TRBD2 matching 8 bases. V shed 4 bases, J shed 2 bases, and the junction held 11 bases outside the gene matches. CDR3 length equals 16 residues. In germline, CDR1 is SGHRS, CDR2 YFSETQ. Written as DNA, the CDR3 is TGCGCCAGCAGCGCTGGCGGCAGCGGGGGCACCTACGAGCAGTACTTC. Its translation: CASSAGGSGGTYEQYF.

The V gene is TRBV5-4, the J gene TRBJ1-4; 8 bases are shared with TRBD1. This CDR3 is built from 12 residues. Trimming took 1 base from V and 13 from J; bases not matched to a gene: 3. Germline V gives CDR1 SGHNT, CDR2 YYREEE (reference sequence). CDR3 region: CASSLRGTGLFF. The CDR3 DNA reads as TGTGCCAGCAGCTTGAGGGGGACAGGACTGTTTTTT.

This clone occurred once. The gene calls are TRBV4-3 and TRBJ2-1; D call uncertain. V was pared by 0 bases and J by 13 bases, with 16 bases between. Germline CDR1 and CDR2: LGHNA and YSLEER. The CDR3 runs 14 residues. CDR3 residues: CASSQDLWVWEQFF. The CDR3 DNA is TGCGCCAGCAGCCAAGATCTATGGGTTTGGGAACAGTTCTTC.

V and J are TRBV9 and TRBJ2-3; D is uncertain. The CDR3 is 15 residues long. Trimming stripped 1 base from V and 0 bases from J, with 9 bases between. CDR1 SGDLS and CDR2 YYNGEE come from the germline V gene. The CDR3 region has the DNA TGTGCCAGCAGCGTATTTGACGTTAGCACAGATACGCAGTATTTT. Amino acid sequence: CASSVFDVSTDTQYF.

V usage is TRBV27 and J usage is TRBJ1-1, with unresolved D. The length of the CDR3 is 11 residues. Germline V gene data show CDR1 as MNHEY and CDR2 as SMNVEV (reference sequence). The V end was cut by 5 bases, the J end by 1 base, with 2 bases between. The CDR3 DNA reads TGTGCCAGCAGTAGGAACACTGAAGCTTTCTTT. Protein: CASSRNTEAFF.

The chain recombines TRBV7-9 with TRBJ2-7, with 8 bases lining up with TRBD1. This CDR3 region has 17 residues. Germline V lookup: CDR1 SEHNR, CDR2 FQNEAQ (reference sequence). V was pared by 5 bases and J by 0 bases, with 12 bases of the junction left unmatched. The CDR3 bases are TGTGCCAGCAGCCCCGCAGGAACGACAGGGGCCTCCTACGAGCAGTACTTC. Translated: CASSPAGTTGASYEQYF.

This clone showed up just once. This chain links TRBV4-1 with TRBJ2-7; TRBD2 might be the D (5 bases). CDR3 length equals 14 residues. Per germline, CDR1 MGHRA and CDR2 YSYEKL. Trimming cost V 2 bases and J 3 bases, with 11 bases left between them. The CDR3 is CASSQRGRDYEQYF. As DNA, the CDR3 is TGCGCCAGCAGCCAAAGAGGGCGAGACTACGAGCAGTACTTC.

The chain carries TRBV5-1 and TRBJ1-4; 7 nucleotides line up with TRBD1. CDR1 is SGHRS, CDR2 YFSETQ, per germline. CDR3 length: 15 amino acids. Losses at the gene ends were 7 bases for V and 8 bases for J; bases not matched to a gene: 14. CDR3 residues: CASRSQGGAGEKLFF. The CDR3, as DNA: TGCGCCAGCCGATCCCAAGGGGGCGCGGGAGAAAAACTGTTTTTT.

V is TRBV6-1 and J is TRBJ2-6; the match to TRBD2 covers 7 bases. Germline CDR1 is MNHNS and CDR2 is SASEGT. V trimming: 2 bases; J trimming: 2 bases; junction bases outside the gene matches: 3. The CDR3 has 16 residues. The CDR3 spells CASSESAGAGANVLTF. The CDR3 nucleotides read TGTGCCAGCAGTGAATCTGCGGGAGCTGGGGCCAACGTCCTGACTTTC.

The chain combines TRBV6-5 with TRBJ2-3; a weak D match, TRBD2 (5 bases). Looked up from germline, CDR1 is MNHEY and CDR2 is SVGAGI. CDR3 length: 15 residues. V dropped 5 bases and J dropped 0 bases, with 12 bases sitting between them. CDR3 nucleotide sequence: TGTGCCAGCAGTCGGTCCAGGAGGAGCACAGATACGCAGTATTTT. Translated: CASSRSRRSTDTQYF.

This clone was recorded once. The chain couples TRBV15 to TRBJ2-3; no definite D call. The length of the CDR3 is 13 residues. With 4 bases removed from V and 5 bases from J, the gap between germline ends came to 10 bases. In germline, CDR1 is LNHNV, CDR2 YYDKDF (reference sequence). In DNA form, the CDR3 reads TGTGCCACCAGCAAGAGTCCTAGAGATACGCAGTATTTT. Amino acids: CATSKSPRDTQYF.

The chain couples TRBV19 to TRBJ2-2; D might be TRBD1 (6 bases). Germline-derived CDR1 and CDR2 are LNHDA and SQIVND (reference sequence). Deletions cut 0 bases from V and 6 bases from J, with 8 bases between. The CDR3 spans 14 residues. The CDR3 DNA sequence: TGTGCCAGTAGTATAGATTCAGGGGCCGGGGAGCTGTTTTTT. Protein: CASSIDSGAGELFF.

CDR3 protein: CASSLGTSGGNEQFF. For the CDR3, the DNA is TGTGCCAGCAGCTTGGGGACTAGCGGGGGCAATGAGCAGTTCTTC. V usage is TRBV7-9 and J usage is TRBJ2-1, with 14 positions matching TRBD2. The CDR3 consists of 15 residues. The J segment lost 6 bases and the V segment lost 3 bases, leaving 1 base of the junction unmatched. Germline V gives CDR1 SEHNR, CDR2 FQNEAQ (reference sequence).

V is TRBV27 and J is TRBJ2-5; D unclear. Germline V CDR1 and CDR2: MNHEY, SMNVEV (reference sequence). This CDR3 has 12 amino acids. Trimming took 2 bases from V and 7 from J, leaving 8 bases between them. The CDR3 DNA reads TGTGCCAGCAGTTTAGGTGCCGGGACCCAGTACTTC. It yields the protein CASSLGAGTQYF.

This clone was counted only a few times. This sequence joins TRBV27 and TRBJ2-3; unclear D gene. The CDR3 runs 16 residues. The germline V gene encodes CDR1 MNHEY and CDR2 SMNVEV (reference sequence). Trimming removed 3 bases from V and 0 bases from J, with 13 bases in between. The DNA of the CDR3 is TGTGCCAGCAGTTTTCTTTCTTTCGCTAGCACAGATACGCAGTATTTT. Amino acids: CASSFLSFASTDTQYF.

The gene calls are TRBV6-5 and TRBJ2-7; TRBD1 matches at 7 bases. Trimming removed 6 bases from V and 7 bases from J; junction bases left unmatched: 15. CDR3 length equals 15 residues. CDR1 and CDR2 (germline): MNHEY, SVGAGI. The CDR3 spells CASSRQGSAVDEQYF. CDR3 bases: TGTGCCAGCAGCCGACAGGGTTCCGCAGTGGATGAGCAGTACTTC.

The V gene is TRBV7-6, the J gene TRBJ2-7, with D perhaps TRBD1 or TRBD2 (5 bases each). Trimming took 5 bases from V and 3 from J, leaving 11 bases between them. The length of the CDR3 is 13 residues. Germline CDR1 and CDR2: SGHVS and FNYEAQ. CDR3 coding DNA: TGTGCCAGCAGCCCGGGACCGGTCTACGAGCAGTACTTC. It yields the protein CASSPGPVYEQYF.

The rearrangement links TRBV13 to TRBJ2-7; D not certain. The CDR3 runs to 16 residues. Germline V gives CDR1 PRHDT, CDR2 FYEKMQ (reference sequence). The V end was cut by 5 bases, the J end by 7 bases, with 24 bases between. The CDR3 nucleotides are TGTGCCAGCAGCCCAAGGACCGCCAATTTCGGGCTTGAGCAGTACTTC. Translated: CASSPRTANFGLEQYF.

The chain employs TRBV13 and TRBJ1-1; perhaps TRBD1 as D (6 bases). Germline-derived CDR1 and CDR2 are PRHDT and FYEKMQ (reference sequence). Between the trimmed V and J ends, which lost 6 bases and 7 bases, there was a span of 15 bases. The CDR3 has 13 residues. This CDR3 is CASRRGGSGEAFF. As DNA, the CDR3 is TGTGCCAGCAGGCGAGGGGGTAGTGGTGAAGCTTTCTTT.

The chain uses TRBV7-8 and TRBJ1-1; D unclear. The CDR3 is 12 amino acids. Germline-derived CDR1 and CDR2 are SGHVS and FQNEAQ. Trimming pared 0 bases from V and 8 bases from J, leaving 7 bases between. The CDR3 bases are TGTGCCAGCAGCTTAGCGGTCAACGAAGCTTTCTTT. Residues: CASSLAVNEAFF.

This clone was detected only a few times. V is TRBV30 and J is TRBJ2-1; D gene uncertain. This CDR3 has 13 residues. CDR1 and CDR2 (germline): GTSNPN, SVGIG (reference sequence). With 0 bases removed from V and 9 bases from J, the gap between germline ends came to 12 bases. CDR3 in amino acids: CAWSVQRSSEQFF. As DNA, the CDR3 is TGTGCCTGGAGTGTACAAAGGAGCAGTGAGCAGTTCTTC.

The chain carries TRBV5-6 and TRBJ2-7, with D uncertain. With 1 base removed from V and 4 bases from J, the gap between germline ends came to 12 bases. This CDR3 is built from 14 residues. CDR1 is SGHDT and CDR2 is YYEEEE in the germline V gene. CDR3 in DNA: TGTGCCAGCAGCTTGTTGGGCTCGTTGTACGAGCAGTACTTC. This sequence encodes CASSLLGSLYEQYF. Drawing the rest from reference TRBV5-6 and TRBJ2-7, the complete variable domain is DAGVTQSPTHLIKTRGQQVTLRCSPKSGHDTVSWYQQALGQGPQFIFQYYEEEERQRGNFPDRFSGHQFPNYSSELNVNALLLGDSALYLCASSLLGSLYEQYFGPGTRLTVT.